One T cell receptor (beta chain) is described in this entry. Its matching antigen is unknown. The time point was: pretreatment peripheral blood. This sample was included in a study of PD-L1 blockade in urothelial cancer. Study as a whole: Analyzed time points were 3 weeks (second dose) and 6 weeks after therapy began. Counts from blood samples showed a median of roughly 140,000 T cells. Whole-study findings and limits: Those with durable benefit had larger increases in tumor-associated blood clones at 3 weeks.

PCRs were each spiked with synthetic TCR analog templates. The repertoire was sequenced with immunoSEQ multiplex PCR; TCRdb's copy has only in-frame clones and lacks some. The table shows roughly 63,000 clones, with around 81% occurring only once. The sequencing here drew on PBMCs, taken around atezolizumab (anti-PD-L1) treatment. The origin of this receptor is a man aged 65-85 years with urothelial cancer.

The CDR3 sequence is CASSLRAGGIADTQYF. The CDR3, as DNA: TGTGCCAGCAGCTTAAGAGCAGGGGGCATAGCAGATACGCAGTATTTT. V and J are TRBV11-3 and TRBJ2-3; 8 nucleotides align to TRBD1. Germline loops: CDR1 SGHNT, CDR2 YENEEA. J lost 4 bases, V lost 2 bases, and 8 bases had no gene match. This CDR3 spans 16 amino acids.